A selection of T cell receptor beta chains follows, all from one sample in a study of CD8 T cells in Susac syndrome. TCRdb re-called the immunoSEQ multiplex PCR reads with MiXCR, one entry per CDR3 protein. The sample includes some 300,000 distinct CDR3 sequences, about 88% of them seen just once. Material for sequencing was CD8+ T cells from PBMCs. Every receptor here comes from a human donor with multiple sclerosis. Both conserved end residues are part of each CDR3. Fields, in order: J gene, D gene, clone size, V gene, CDR3 protein, CDR3 DNA. A D gene is named only where the DNA matches it firmly. Size is stated for part of the rows, as once, few or many counts, or as a class when the clone is expanded.

TRBJ2-4 | TRBD2 | NA | TRBV15 | CATSRVDLAVAKNIQYF | TGTGCCACCAGCAGGGTTGATCTAGCGGTAGCCAAAAACATTCAGTACTTC
TRBJ2-3 | NA | NA | TRBV6-4 | CASSEVGRGGTDTQYF | TGTGCCAGCAGTGAAGTGGGACGGGGTGGCACAGATACGCAGTATTTT
TRBJ2-1 | NA | few | TRBV2 | CAGSLSYNEQFF | TGTGCTGGGTCGCTCTCCTACAATGAGCAGTTCTTC
TRBJ2-1 | NA | NA | TRBV3-1 | CASSPIPDPILIF | TGTGCCAGCAGCCCGATACCGGACCCCATCTTAATCTTC
TRBJ2-7 | TRBD2 | once | TRBV28 | CASSPGTSGNYEQYF | TGTGCCAGCAGCCCCGGGACTAGCGGGAACTACGAGCAGTACTTC
TRBJ2-2 | TRBD2 | NA | TRBV12-3/TRBV12-4 | CASSPSGISNTGELFF | TGTGCCAGCAGTCCTAGCGGCATATCAAACACCGGGGAGCTGTTTTTT
TRBJ1-1 | TRBD1 | NA | TRBV9 | CASSTTGTGRPEAFF | TGTGCCAGCAGCACGACAGGGACAGGGAGGCCTGAAGCTTTCTTT
TRBJ2-7 | NA | NA | TRBV2 | CASKGRGSLLYEQYF | TGTGCCAGCAAGGGGAGGGGGAGCCTTCTCTACGAGCAGTACTTC
TRBJ2-7 | NA | NA | TRBV7-9 | CASATGHIYEQYF | TGTGCCAGCGCCACGGGACACATCTACGAGCAGTACTTC
TRBJ1-1 | TRBD1 | once | TRBV20-1 | CSARDPGQGNTEAFF | TGCAGTGCTAGAGATCCGGGACAGGGGAACACTGAAGCTTTCTTT
TRBJ2-1 | NA | NA | TRBV27 | CATLKKFVSNEQFF | TGTGCCACCCTAAAAAAGTTCGTAAGCAATGAGCAGTTCTTC
TRBJ1-2 | NA | NA | TRBV27 | CASSRYTGSHGYTF | TGTGCCAGCAGCCGATACACAGGGTCCCATGGCTACACCTTC
TRBJ1-1 | NA | NA | TRBV2 | CASSPRGAAYTNTEAFF | TGTGCCAGCAGCCCCCGTGGGGCAGCATATACGAACACTGAAGCTTTCTTT
TRBJ2-7 | TRBD2 | NA | TRBV5-1 | CASSPLLLAGEEPYEQYF | TGCGCCAGCAGCCCGTTGTTACTAGCGGGAGAGGAGCCCTACGAGCAGTACTTC
TRBJ2-5 | TRBD1 | NA | TRBV2 | CASSEGLRGRRETQYF | TGTGCCAGCAGTGAAGGATTGAGGGGGCGTAGGGAGACCCAGTACTTC
TRBJ2-2 | NA | NA | TRBV27 | CASRELNTGELFF | TGTGCCAGCAGGGAGCTGAACACCGGGGAGCTGTTTTTT
TRBJ2-3 | NA | few | TRBV28 | CASSLTGSTDTQYF | TGTGCCAGCAGTTTGACTGGCAGCACAGATACGCAGTATTTT
TRBJ2-2 | NA | NA | TRBV10-3 | CAGQGDLTGELFF | TGTGCCGGCCAGGGTGATCTCACCGGGGAGCTGTTTTTT
TRBJ1-1 | NA | NA | TRBV20-1 | CSARERRPEAFF | TGCAGTGCTAGAGAGAGGAGGCCTGAAGCTTTCTTT
TRBJ2-5 | NA | NA | TRBV6-5 | CASSYVENQETQYF | TGTGCCAGCAGTTACGTCGAGAACCAAGAGACCCAGTACTTC
TRBJ1-5 | NA | once | TRBV27 | CASRIGGGPQHF | TGTGCCAGCAGAATCGGGGGCGGACCCCAGCATTTT
TRBJ2-2 | NA | once | TRBV2 | CASSGSRDTGELFF | TGTGCCAGCAGTGGCAGCAGGGACACCGGGGAGCTGTTTTTT
TRBJ1-5 | NA | NA | TRBV7-9 | CASRGRASEPQHF | TGTGCCAGCCGCGGCAGGGCGAGCGAGCCCCAGCATTTT
TRBJ1-1 | NA | NA | TRBV28 | CASSFRVSPEAFF | TGTGCCAGCAGTTTCAGGGTCTCGCCTGAAGCTTTCTTT
TRBJ1-2 | NA | NA | TRBV9 | CASSVTGDTRYGYTF | TGTGCCAGCAGCGTAACAGGAGACACACGCTATGGCTACACCTTC
TRBJ2-7 | NA | NA | TRBV9 | CASSVDQGSYEQYF | TGTGCCAGCAGCGTAGATCAGGGCTCCTACGAGCAGTACTTC
TRBJ2-1 | TRBD2 | NA | TRBV5-1 | CASSLGTSGVNEQFF | TGCGCCAGCAGCTTGGGGACTAGCGGAGTCAATGAGCAGTTCTTC
TRBJ2-5 | NA | once | TRBV11-2 | CASSAHRWGKDETQYF | TGTGCCAGCAGCGCCCATCGGTGGGGGAAGGACGAGACCCAGTACTTC
TRBJ2-7 | NA | NA | TRBV9 | CASSPGGSTYEQYF | TGTGCCAGCAGCCCTGGGGGGAGCACCTACGAGCAGTACTTC
TRBJ2-7 | TRBD1 | few | TRBV11-3 | CASSLAGTGSYEQYF | TGTGCCAGCAGCTTGGCCGGGACAGGGTCTTACGAGCAGTACTTC
TRBJ2-1 | TRBD2 | NA | TRBV2 | CASSEGTSGRSSSYNEQFF | TGTGCCAGCAGTGAAGGGACTAGCGGGAGGTCTAGCTCCTACAATGAGCAGTTCTTC
TRBJ2-7 | NA | NA | TRBV27 | CASSPSRLGEQYF | TGTGCCAGCAGTCCATCCCGTCTGGGCGAGCAGTACTTC
TRBJ1-5 | NA | NA | TRBV27 | CASSTTRGREPQHF | TGTGCCAGCAGTACCACCCGGGGGAGGGAGCCCCAGCATTTT
TRBJ2-7 | TRBD2 | NA | TRBV28 | CASNQDSGYYEQYF | TGTGCCAGCAACCAGGATAGCGGGTACTACGAGCAGTACTTC
TRBJ2-7 | NA | few | TRBV4-2 | CASSQGPPGPTPHIDYEQYF | TGTGCCAGCAGCCAAGGACCCCCCGGCCCAACTCCCCACATAGACTACGAGCAGTACTTC
TRBJ2-3 | TRBD2 | NA | TRBV10-3 | CAISESRGTSATTDTQYF | TGTGCCATCAGTGAGTCCCGGGGGACTAGCGCCACCACAGATACGCAGTATTTT
TRBJ2-2 | TRBD1 | NA | TRBV9 | CASSVTPGTGATNTGELFF | TGTGCCAGCAGCGTCACCCCCGGGACAGGGGCCACGAACACCGGGGAGCTGTTTTTT
TRBJ2-3 | NA | NA | TRBV7-9 | CASSSPLGETDTQYF | TGTGCCAGCAGCTCCCCGCTAGGGGAAACAGATACGCAGTATTTT
TRBJ2-3 | NA | NA | TRBV5-1 | CASSSTSSTDTQYF | TGCGCCAGCAGCTCGACTTCTAGCACAGATACGCAGTATTTT
TRBJ2-1 | TRBD2 | NA | TRBV4-1 | CASSHGSGTKNNEQFF | TGCGCCAGCAGCCATGGTTCCGGGACTAAGAACAATGAGCAGTTCTTC
TRBJ1-2 | TRBD1 | NA | TRBV30 | CAWADREGYGYTF | TGTGCCTGGGCGGACAGGGAAGGCTATGGCTACACCTTC
TRBJ2-3 | NA | few | TRBV27 | CASSPRRDTQYF | TGTGCCAGCAGTCCTAGGAGAGATACGCAGTATTTT
TRBJ2-7 | NA | NA | TRBV11-2 | CASSPKPEYEQYF | TGTGCCAGCAGCCCTAAACCTGAGTACGAGCAGTACTTC
TRBJ1-6 | NA | NA | TRBV27 | CASSSLVPPNSPLHF | TGTGCCAGCAGTTCCCTCGTTCCCCCTAATTCACCCCTCCACTTT
TRBJ1-2 | NA | many | TRBV7-9 | CASGPPMDYGYTF | TGTGCCAGCGGACCCCCCATGGACTATGGCTACACCTTC
TRBJ2-3 | NA | NA | TRBV25-1 | CASGQGSRDTQYF | TGTGCCAGCGGGCAGGGCTCCAGGGATACGCAGTATTTT
TRBJ1-1 | NA | few | TRBV5-6 | CASSLDMNTEAFF | TGTGCCAGCAGCTTGGACATGAACACTGAAGCTTTCTTT
TRBJ2-1 | NA | NA | TRBV20-1 | CSARGTSNSYNEQFF | TGCAGTGCTAGAGGGACCAGCAACTCCTACAATGAGCAGTTCTTC
TRBJ2-3 | TRBD2 | NA | TRBV20-1 | CSARPPLAGGGDTQYF | TGCAGTGCTAGGCCCCCGCTAGCGGGAGGCGGTGATACGCAGTATTTT
TRBJ2-5 | NA | NA | TRBV3-1 | CASSQGGNFMETQYF | TGTGCCAGCAGCCAAGGAGGGAACTTTATGGAGACCCAGTACTTC
TRBJ2-7 | TRBD2 | NA | TRBV20-1 | CSASGLAGHRPYEQYF | TGCAGTGCTAGTGGACTAGCGGGACACCGACCCTACGAGCAGTACTTC
TRBJ1-1 | NA | NA | TRBV7-9 | CASSAASQGNTEAFF | TGTGCCAGCAGCGCGGCCTCACAGGGGAACACTGAAGCTTTCTTT